This T cell receptor beta chain originates from a study of STAT5B mutations in CD4+ large granular lymphocyte leukemia. TCRdb's table, derived via immunoSEQ multiplex PCR, lists solely in-frame clones and lacks some. Here the sample spans some 21,000 clones, less than 80% being singletons. Germline CDR1 MDHEN, CDR2 SYDVKM. The CDR3 covers 16 residues. V lost 8 bases and J lost 0, with 17 bases in between. This TCR was sampled from a human donor in good health. The chain has TRBV28 and TRBJ1-3, with a possible D match to TRBD1 (6 bases). Sequenced sample: CD4+ T cells from blood buffy coats. CDR3 residues: CASVTQKGVSGNTIYF. In DNA form, the CDR3 reads TGTGCCAGCGTAACTCAGAAGGGGGTCTCTGGAAACACCATATATTTT.